A single sample is the source of the 21 T cell receptor beta chains below, sequenced in a study of blood T cells in healthy people across ages. For the second PCR, which ran for about 6 to 11 cycles, a sample-barcoded 5' primer and a J-beta primer mix were used. MiXCR, applied by TCRdb to the 5' RACE reads, yields one record per CDR3 protein. Counted here are about a million distinct CDR3 sequences, 30% to 40% occurring once; the ten biggest clones make up less than 15%. Sequencing was performed on blood. Every receptor here comes from a man between 18 and 35 years old in good health.

CDR3 nucleotide sequence: TGTGCCAGCAGCTTGGCCTGGCAGGACTGCGAGCAGTACTTC. This translates into CASSLAWQDCEQYF. This sequence joins TRBV5-6 and TRBJ2-5; D perhaps matches TRBD2 (5 bases). The tail of the sequence fits TRBJ2-7 better, so the J call may be wrong. Germline CDR1 reads SGHDT; CDR2 reads YYEEEE. The CDR3 contains 14 residues.

This clonotype was observed a handful of times. The chain links TRBV20-1 to TRBJ1-2, with 8 bases matching TRBD1. The CDR3 length is 14 residues. The germline V gene has CDR1 DFQATT and CDR2 SNEGSKA (reference sequence). V dropped 4 bases and J dropped 7; count of bases not matched to a gene: 11. Here the CDR3 DNA reads TGCAGTGCTACGAGGACAGGGCCCCGGAGTGGCTACACCTTC. Protein product: CSATRTGPRSGYTF.

The V gene is TRBV7-2, the J gene TRBJ2-4; tentatively, D is TRBD2 (6 bases). The CDR3 spans 17 residues. Germline V gene lookup returns CDR1 SGHTA and CDR2 FQGNSA. V dropped 2 bases and J dropped 0 bases, with 14 bases sitting between them. The CDR3 loop is CASSLFPGDGAKNIQYF. In DNA, the CDR3 is TGTGCCAGCAGCTTATTTCCGGGGGACGGAGCCAAAAACATTCAGTACTTC.

The chain couples TRBV20-1 to TRBJ1-2, with 9 bases fitting TRBD1. The CDR3 loop spans 15 amino acids. The J segment lost 7 bases and the V segment lost 3 bases, leaving 12 bases of the junction unmatched. Germline V gene lookup returns CDR1 DFQATT and CDR2 SNEGSKA (reference sequence). This CDR3 is CSASIVTGGKGGYTF. The CDR3 region has the DNA TGCAGTGCTAGCATCGTGACAGGGGGAAAGGGTGGCTACACCTTC.

This clonotype appeared once. V and J are TRBV6-1 and TRBJ1-5; TRBD1 is a possible D gene (5 bases). The CDR3 totals 19 residues. Germline CDR1 and CDR2: MNHNS and SASEGT. V lost 3 bases, J lost 3 bases, and 24 bases lay in between. This CDR3 is CASSDPGLGRLSSNQPQHF. The CDR3 DNA follows: TGTGCCAGCAGTGATCCTGGTCTGGGACGGCTAAGCTCCAATCAGCCCCAGCATTTT.

The sample holds many counts of this clonotype. The chain combines TRBV4-2 with TRBJ2-5; tentative D call: TRBD1 (5 bases). The CDR3 has 16 amino acids. Germline CDR1 LGHNA, CDR2 YNFKEQ. The V and J ends lost 1 base and 2 bases respectively, with 14 bases between them. CDR3 DNA sequence: TGTGCCAGCAGCCAAGTACAACAAGGGGCACAAGAGACCCAGTACTTC. Its translation: CASSQVQQGAQETQYF.

There are a few counts of this clonotype. CDR3 region: CAWRTPATITSTDTQYF. Written as DNA, the CDR3 is TGTGCCTGGAGGACCCCGGCCACAATTACGTCCACAGATACGCAGTATTTT. The J gene is TRBJ2-3, the V gene TRBV30; D is unclear. Trimming left V 3 bases short and J 2 bases short, with 21 bases between. This CDR3 has 17 residues. Germline lookup yields CDR1 GTSNPN and CDR2 SVGIG (reference sequence).

The chain is built from TRBV4-3 and TRBJ2-7; 12 bases align to TRBD2. Germline CDR1 reads LGHNA; CDR2 reads YSLEER. With 1 base clipped from V and 0 bases from J, the junction kept 7 bases outside the gene matches. The CDR3 covers 18 residues. The CDR3 coding sequence is TGCGCCAGCAGCCAAGGACTAGCGGGGGAATTAAGCTCCTACGAGCAGTACTTC. As protein: CASSQGLAGELSSYEQYF.

This clonotype has a handful of counts. The chain carries TRBV20-1 and TRBJ2-5; 8 bases agree with TRBD1. The V gene's germline CDR1 is DFQATT and CDR2 SNEGSKA (reference sequence). The V and J ends lost 5 bases and 2 bases, in that order; junction bases with no gene match: 7. This CDR3 spans 14 amino acids. CDR3 nucleotide sequence: TGCAGTGCTTCTCACACAGGGGGTCAAGAGACCCAGTACTTC. Translating it yields CSASHTGGQETQYF.

This chain joins TRBV6-2 or TRBV6-3 and TRBJ1-1; TRBD1 matches 7 bases. Germline values: CDR1 MNHEY, CDR2 SVGEGT. J gave up 7 bases and V 7 bases, and 9 bases lay outside the gene matches. There are 13 residues in the CDR3. CDR3 DNA: TGTGCCAGCAATAGACAGGGAAATATTGAAGCTTTCTTT. Translated, it gives CASNRQGNIEAFF.

This clonotype showed up many times. V gene TRBV11-1 combines with J gene TRBJ1-1; D is uncertain. Trimming removed 4 bases from V and 2 bases from J, with 8 bases in between. CDR3 length: 13 residues. Per the germline V gene, CDR1 is SGHAT and CDR2 is FQDESV (reference sequence). The CDR3 bases are TGTGCCAGCAGCTCGGACCTAAACACTGAAGCTTTCTTT. It codes for CASSSDLNTEAFF.

This clonotype was found a few times. V usage is TRBV6-1 and J usage is TRBJ1-1; D gene ambiguous. CDR3 length: 13 residues. Looked up from germline, CDR1 is MNHNS and CDR2 is SASEGT. Trimming cost V 2 bases and J 5 bases, with 9 bases left between them. CDR3 residues: CASSESVGTEAFF. Written as DNA, the CDR3 is TGTGCCAGCAGTGAATCCGTCGGGACTGAAGCTTTCTTT.

Only a few counts were recorded for this clonotype. This chain joins TRBV10-3 and TRBJ1-1, with 7 bases fitting TRBD1. Germline-derived CDR1 and CDR2 are ENHRY and SYGVKD. This CDR3 contains 15 residues. With 6 bases clipped from V and 7 bases from J, the junction kept 14 bases outside the gene matches. This chain's CDR3 is CAIRRETGRGGEAFF. In DNA, the CDR3 is TGTGCCATCAGGAGGGAGACAGGGCGCGGCGGTGAAGCTTTCTTT.

This clonotype was detected many times. The rearrangement links TRBV4-3 to TRBJ2-3, with TRBD2 matching 8 bases. V lost 3 bases to trimming and J lost 3 bases; unmatched junction nucleotides: 8. Germline CDR1 LGHNA, CDR2 YSLEER. This CDR3 comprises 16 residues. The CDR3 region is CASSQAGTSLTDTQYF. CDR3 nucleotide sequence: TGCGCCAGCAGCCAGGCCGGGACTAGTTTGACAGATACGCAGTATTTT.

This clonotype was counted only a few times. The chain is built from TRBV24-1 and TRBJ1-5; no clear D gene. Trimming stripped 3 bases from V and 3 bases from J, with 14 bases between. CDR1 KGHDR and CDR2 SFDVKD come from the germline V gene. The length of the CDR3 is 16 residues. The CDR3 region has the DNA TGTGCCACCAGTGATGGACGCTACGACATCAATCAGCCCCAGCATTTT. This sequence encodes CATSDGRYDINQPQHF.

In its sample, this clonotype was seen a few times. The J gene is TRBJ2-1, the V gene TRBV28; 7 bases are shared with TRBD1. V trimming: 6 bases; J trimming: 9 bases; junction bases outside the gene matches: 8. The CDR3 is made up of 13 amino acids. Germline CDR1 and CDR2: MDHEN and SYDVKM. The CDR3 loop is CASRTTGAGEQFF. The CDR3 DNA is TGTGCCAGCAGAACCACAGGGGCAGGTGAGCAGTTCTTC.

Many counts were recorded for this clonotype. The chain is built from TRBV15 and TRBJ2-5; 8 bases line up with TRBD2. Germline V lookup: CDR1 LNHNV, CDR2 YYDKDF (reference sequence). The V and J ends lost 3 bases and 5 bases, in that order; junction bases with no gene match: 5. The CDR3 extends over 14 amino acids. CDR3 residues: CATSSRGGLETQYF. CDR3 nucleotide sequence: TGTGCCACCAGCAGTCGGGGGGGTCTGGAGACCCAGTACTTC. The complete variable domain, with remaining parts taken from reference TRBV15 and TRBJ2-5, reads DAMVIQNPRYQVTQFGKPVTLSCSQTLNHNVMYWYQQKSSQAPKLLFHYYDKDFNNEADTPDNFQSRRPNTSFCFLDIRSPGLGDTAMYLCATSSRGGLETQYFGPGTRLLVL.

This clonotype has just a few counts. The chain links TRBV4-3 to TRBJ2-4; maybe TRBD1 (6 bases). Germline CDR1 is LGHNA and CDR2 is YSLEER. CDR3 length: 16 residues. V gave up 0 bases and J gave up 3 bases, with 12 bases separating them. In DNA form, the CDR3 reads TGCGCCAGCAGCCAAGATCTTGTGACAGGCAAAAACATTCAGTACTTC. It encodes CASSQDLVTGKNIQYF.

V gene TRBV20-1 combines with J gene TRBJ2-5; 8 nucleotides line up with TRBD2. The J call is doubtful: the DNA matches TRBJ2-7 better. This CDR3 region has 13 residues. Germline V CDR1 and CDR2: DFQATT, SNEGSKA (reference sequence). The CDR3 DNA follows: TGCAGTGCGGTAGCGGGGACACCCTACGAGCAGTACTTC. Its protein is CSAVAGTPYEQYF.

This clonotype was observed many times. This chain uses TRBV7-6 with TRBJ2-7; the D gene is possibly TRBD1 (6 bases). CDR1 and CDR2 (germline): SGHVS, FNYEAQ. The CDR3 spans 14 residues. Trimming cost V 1 base and J 4 bases, with 11 bases left between them. CDR3 in DNA: TGTGCCAGCAGCTTAGGGACAGTCCAATACGAGCAGTACTTC. Its translation: CASSLGTVQYEQYF. Combining the CDR3 with reference TRBV7-6 and TRBJ2-7 gives the whole variable domain GAGVSQSPRYKVTKRGQDVALRCDPISGHVSLYWYRQALGQGPEFLTYFNYEAQQDKSGLPNDRFSAERPEGSISTLTIQRTEQRDSAMYRCASSLGTVQYEQYFGPGTRLTVT.

CDR3 bases: TGTGCCAGCAGTGACTCGGGGGTCACTGAAGCTTTCTTT. Protein sequence: CASSDSGVTEAFF. The rearrangement joins TRBV2 to TRBJ1-1; maybe TRBD1 (5 bases). This CDR3 spans 13 amino acids. Germline V gene data show CDR1 as SNHLY and CDR2 as FYNNEI. The V gene lost 3 bases and the J gene lost 4 bases, with 9 bases spanning the gap.